The source of this T cell receptor beta chain is a study of cytomegalovirus exposure and HLA in healthy donors. Study conclusions and caveats: Per published reports, the classifier diagnosed cytomegalovirus status with high specificity and sensitivity.

Assay used: immunoSEQ multiplex PCR; TCRdb lists only in-frame clones, some missing. The sample has roughly 310,000 clones, over 75% seen once. For this clone: Antigen: not known.

Sequencing was performed on PBMCs. This receptor was obtained from a man in his thirties or forties in good health and CMV-seronegative.

This chain's CDR3 is CASSESGAGNQPQHF. CDR3 DNA sequence: TGTGCCAGCAGTGAATCAGGGGCTGGCAATCAGCCCCAGCATTTT. The J gene is TRBJ1-5, the V gene TRBV6-4; D is possibly TRBD1 (6 bases). The V gene's germline CDR1 is MRHNA and CDR2 SNTAGT. V was cut by 3 bases and J by 2 bases, with 11 bases left in between. This CDR3 is 15 amino acids long.